The TCR beta chain described here comes from a study of patients and donors after allogeneic stem cell transplantation. A single record per CDR3 protein comes from TCRdb applying MiXCR to the RT-PCR reads. The sample contains over 150,000 distinct CDR3 sequences, around 28% of which appear only once. This CDR3 spans 14 amino acids. The V and J ends lost 5 bases and 10 bases respectively, with 15 bases between them. This clonotype was picked up many times. The clonotype comes from a human donor who was either an allogeneic HSCT recipient or a stem cell or donor lymphocyte infusion donor (not recorded which). It is not recorded whose cells these are; they may come from a transplant donor. Sequencing was carried out using blood, either unsorted or a sorted T cell fraction (not recorded which). The chain recombines TRBV12-3 or TRBV12-4 with TRBJ1-6, with D unclear. The CDR3 reads CASSPRERRSPLHF. DNA for the CDR3: TGTGCCAGCAGTCCCAGAGAGAGGAGATCACCCCTCCACTTT.